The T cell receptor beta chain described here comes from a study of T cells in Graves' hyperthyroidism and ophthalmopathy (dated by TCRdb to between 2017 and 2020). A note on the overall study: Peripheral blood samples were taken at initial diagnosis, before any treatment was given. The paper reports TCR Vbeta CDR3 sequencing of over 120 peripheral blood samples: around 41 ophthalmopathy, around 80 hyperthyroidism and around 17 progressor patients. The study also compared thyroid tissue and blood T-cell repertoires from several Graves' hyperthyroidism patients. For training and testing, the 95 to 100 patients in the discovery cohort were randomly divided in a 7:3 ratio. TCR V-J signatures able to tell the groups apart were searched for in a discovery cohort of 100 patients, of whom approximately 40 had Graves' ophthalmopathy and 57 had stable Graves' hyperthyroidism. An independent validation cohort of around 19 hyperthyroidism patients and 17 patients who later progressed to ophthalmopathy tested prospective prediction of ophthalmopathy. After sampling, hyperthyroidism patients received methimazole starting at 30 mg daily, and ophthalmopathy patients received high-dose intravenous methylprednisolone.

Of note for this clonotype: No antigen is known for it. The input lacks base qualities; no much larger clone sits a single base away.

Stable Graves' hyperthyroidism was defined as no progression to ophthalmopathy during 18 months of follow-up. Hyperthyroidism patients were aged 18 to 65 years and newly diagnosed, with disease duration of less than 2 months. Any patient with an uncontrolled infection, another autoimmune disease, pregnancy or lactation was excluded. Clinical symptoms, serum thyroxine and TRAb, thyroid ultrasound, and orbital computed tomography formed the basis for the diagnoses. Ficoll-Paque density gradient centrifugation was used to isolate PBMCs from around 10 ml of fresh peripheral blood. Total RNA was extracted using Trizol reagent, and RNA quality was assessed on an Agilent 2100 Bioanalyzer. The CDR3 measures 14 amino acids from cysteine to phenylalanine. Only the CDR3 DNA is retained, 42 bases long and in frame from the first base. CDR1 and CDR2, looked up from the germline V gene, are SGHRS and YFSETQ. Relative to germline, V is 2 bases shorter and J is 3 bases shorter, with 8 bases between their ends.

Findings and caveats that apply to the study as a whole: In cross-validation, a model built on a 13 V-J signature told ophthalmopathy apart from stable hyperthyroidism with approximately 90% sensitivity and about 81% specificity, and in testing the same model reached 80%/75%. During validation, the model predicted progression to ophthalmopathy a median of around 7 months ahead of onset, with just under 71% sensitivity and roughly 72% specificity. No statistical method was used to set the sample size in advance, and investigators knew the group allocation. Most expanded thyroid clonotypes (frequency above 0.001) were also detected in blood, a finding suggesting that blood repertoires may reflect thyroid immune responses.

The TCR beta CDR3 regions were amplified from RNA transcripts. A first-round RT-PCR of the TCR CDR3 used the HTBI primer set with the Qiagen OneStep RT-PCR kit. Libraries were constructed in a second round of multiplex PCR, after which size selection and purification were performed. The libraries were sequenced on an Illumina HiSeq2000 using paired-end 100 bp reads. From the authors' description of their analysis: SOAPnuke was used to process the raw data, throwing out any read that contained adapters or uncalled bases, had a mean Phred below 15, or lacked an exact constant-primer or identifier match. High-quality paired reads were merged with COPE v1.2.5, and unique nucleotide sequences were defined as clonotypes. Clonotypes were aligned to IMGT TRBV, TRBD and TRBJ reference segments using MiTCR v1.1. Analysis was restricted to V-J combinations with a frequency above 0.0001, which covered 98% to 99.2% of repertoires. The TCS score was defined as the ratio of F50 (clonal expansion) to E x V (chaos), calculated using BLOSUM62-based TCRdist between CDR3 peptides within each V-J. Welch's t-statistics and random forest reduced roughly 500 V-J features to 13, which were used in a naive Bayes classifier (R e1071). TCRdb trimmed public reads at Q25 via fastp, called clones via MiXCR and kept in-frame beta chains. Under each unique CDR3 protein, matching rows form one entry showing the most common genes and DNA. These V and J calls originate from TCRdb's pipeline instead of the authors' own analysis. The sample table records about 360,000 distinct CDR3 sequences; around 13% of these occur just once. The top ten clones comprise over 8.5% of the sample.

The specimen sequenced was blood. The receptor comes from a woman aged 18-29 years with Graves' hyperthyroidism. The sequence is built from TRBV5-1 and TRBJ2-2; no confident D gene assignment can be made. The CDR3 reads CASSFISDTGELFF. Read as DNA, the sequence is TGCGCCAGCAGCTTTATCAGTGACACCGGGGAGCTGTTTTTT.